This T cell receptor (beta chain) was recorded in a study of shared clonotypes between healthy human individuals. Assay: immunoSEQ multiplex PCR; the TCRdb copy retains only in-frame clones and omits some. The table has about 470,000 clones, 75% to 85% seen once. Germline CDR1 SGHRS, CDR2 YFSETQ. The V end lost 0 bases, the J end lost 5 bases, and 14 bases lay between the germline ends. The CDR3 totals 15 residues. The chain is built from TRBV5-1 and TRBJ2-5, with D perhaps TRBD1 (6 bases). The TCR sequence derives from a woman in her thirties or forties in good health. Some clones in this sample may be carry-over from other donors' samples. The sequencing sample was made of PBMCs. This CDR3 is CASSLDNRAFETQYF. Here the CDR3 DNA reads TGCGCCAGCAGCTTGGACAACAGGGCTTTTGAGACCCAGTACTTC.